The clone carrying this T cell receptor beta chain was observed a few times. Its antigen is as yet unknown. Amplification started from genomic DNA. Multiplex PCR with 30 forward and 13 reverse primers amplified the TCR beta CDR3. TCRdb redid the calling of the multiplex PCR reads with MiXCR, one entry per CDR3 protein. The data show under 300,000 distinct CDR3 sequences, 47% seen once. The ends were cut back, 5 bases at V and 4 bases at J, with 16 bases in the middle. Germline V gene sequence: CDR1 LNHDA, CDR2 SQIVND (reference sequence). This CDR3 comprises 15 residues. The data stem from a study of type 1 and type 2 diabetes patients. Study as a whole: Donors were type 1 diabetes, type 2 diabetes, or nondiabetic controls. Across the study, approximately 19 million paired-end reads were produced. Findings of the study overall: Some expanded clones seen only in T1D might occur in additional T2D or control samples.

The sequence was collected from a man between 18 and 35 years old with type 2 diabetes. The material sequenced was peripheral blood mononuclear cells (PBMCs). V usage is TRBV19 and J usage is TRBJ2-3, with D hard to call. The CDR3 DNA is TGTGCCAGTAGTGTTTTTGGAGCGTCAGCAGATACGCAGTATTTT. Protein product: CASSVFGASADTQYF.